This T cell receptor (beta chain) was recovered during a study of blood T cell repertoires in COVID-19. Study as a whole: COVID-19 samples, acute and convalescent, were from the United States, Italy and Spain. From T cells, B-cell-depleted T cells, or PBMCs came the material, which was cDNA or gDNA.

There are 15 residues in the CDR3. Germline values: CDR1 SGDLS, CDR2 YYNGEE. V was shortened by 4 bases and J by 4 bases, with 18 bases between the two germline ends. Authors' data handling: Amplification with reference gene primers provided the estimates of nucleated cell counts. Assay: immunoSEQ multiplex PCR; the TCRdb copy retains only in-frame clones and omits some. That table furnishes V, J and clone size, whereas the DNA furnished D and trimming. The table has about 73,000 clones, approximately 84% seen once; the top ten hold around 27%. The genes are TRBV9 and TRBJ2-7; D might be TRBD1 (6 bases). The origin of this receptor is a human donor in a cohort sampled during active COVID-19. Input material: peripheral blood. The CDR3 sequence is CASSPTGSSFYEQYF. DNA of the CDR3: TGTGCCAGCAGCCCCACAGGGTCCAGCTTTTACGAGCAGTACTTC.